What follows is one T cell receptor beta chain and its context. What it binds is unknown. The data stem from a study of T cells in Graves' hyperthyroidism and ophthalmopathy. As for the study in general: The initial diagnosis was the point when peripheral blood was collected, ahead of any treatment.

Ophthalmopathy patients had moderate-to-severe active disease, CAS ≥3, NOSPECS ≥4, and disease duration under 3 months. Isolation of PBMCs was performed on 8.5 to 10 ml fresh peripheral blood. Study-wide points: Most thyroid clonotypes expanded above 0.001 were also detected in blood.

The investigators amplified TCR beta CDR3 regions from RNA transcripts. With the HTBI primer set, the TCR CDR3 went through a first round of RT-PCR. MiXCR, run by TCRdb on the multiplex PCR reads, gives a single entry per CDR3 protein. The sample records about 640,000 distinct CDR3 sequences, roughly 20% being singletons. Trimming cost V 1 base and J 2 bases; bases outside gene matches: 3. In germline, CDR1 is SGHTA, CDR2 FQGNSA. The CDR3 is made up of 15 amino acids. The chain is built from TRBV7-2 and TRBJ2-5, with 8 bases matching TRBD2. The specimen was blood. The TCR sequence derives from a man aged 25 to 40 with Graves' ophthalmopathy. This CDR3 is CASSLVSGGQETQYF. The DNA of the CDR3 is TGTGCCAGCAGCTTAGTAAGCGGGGGTCAAGAGACCCAGTACTTC.